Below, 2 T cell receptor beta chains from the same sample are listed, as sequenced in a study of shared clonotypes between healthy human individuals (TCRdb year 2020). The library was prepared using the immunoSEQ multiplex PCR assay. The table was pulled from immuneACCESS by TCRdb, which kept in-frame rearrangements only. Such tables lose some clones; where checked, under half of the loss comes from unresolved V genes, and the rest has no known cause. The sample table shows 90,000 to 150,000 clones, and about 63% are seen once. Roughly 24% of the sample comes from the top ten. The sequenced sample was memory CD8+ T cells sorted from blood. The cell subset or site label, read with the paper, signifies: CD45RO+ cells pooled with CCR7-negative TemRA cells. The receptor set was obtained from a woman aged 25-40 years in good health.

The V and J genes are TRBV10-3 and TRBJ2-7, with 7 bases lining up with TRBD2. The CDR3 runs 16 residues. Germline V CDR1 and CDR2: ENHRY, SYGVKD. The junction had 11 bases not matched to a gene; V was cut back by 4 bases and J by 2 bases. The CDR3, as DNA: TGTGCCATCAGTGTGAAGCGGGAAGGCCCCCCCTACGAGCAGTACTTC. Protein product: CAISVKREGPPYEQYF.

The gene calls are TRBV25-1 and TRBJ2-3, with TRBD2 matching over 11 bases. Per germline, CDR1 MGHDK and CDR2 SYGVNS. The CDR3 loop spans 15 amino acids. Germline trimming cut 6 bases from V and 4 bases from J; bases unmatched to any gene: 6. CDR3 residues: CASRSGTSGPDTQYF. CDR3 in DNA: TGTGCCAGCAGGTCCGGGACTAGCGGCCCAGATACGCAGTATTTT.